This T cell receptor (beta chain) was profiled in a study of technical replicates of blood from several donors. Germline V gene sequence: CDR1 SGHAT, CDR2 FQNNGV. Trimming pared 2 bases from V and 2 bases from J, leaving 13 bases between. This CDR3 contains 15 residues. The protocol was immunoSEQ multiplex PCR, while the TCRdb copy is restricted to in-frame clones and leaves out a portion. Seen here are fewer than 85,000 clones, 90% to 98% observed once, and the top ten hold approximately 0.3%. Sequences were obtained from T cells isolated from PBMCs. The source is a human donor in good health. The gene calls are TRBV11-2 and TRBJ2-7, with unresolved D. This CDR3 is CASSLNPYSTYEQYF. DNA of the CDR3: TGTGCCAGCAGCTTAAACCCTTATAGCACCTACGAGCAGTACTTC.